A single sample gave rise to the 10 T cell receptor beta chains below, sequenced in a study of T cell responses to AZD1222 COVID-19 vaccine. The method was immunoSEQ multiplex PCR; TCRdb's version includes in-frame clones alone and lacks a portion of them. Here the sample spans 75,000 to 100,000 clones, 85% to 95% being singletons. The sample consisted of peripheral blood, taken on day 0 of AZD1222 vaccination. All receptors come from an adult in good health.

This clone turned up a few times. This chain connects TRBV5-1 to TRBJ1-2; no reliable D call. This CDR3 has 14 residues. V gave up 0 bases and J gave up 2 bases, with 8 bases separating them. Germline values: CDR1 SGHRS, CDR2 YFSETQ. CDR3 in amino acids: CASSLDHPNYGYTF. CDR3 in DNA: TGCGCCAGCAGCTTGGACCATCCAAACTATGGCTACACCTTC.

This sequence joins TRBV10-3 and TRBJ2-7; D possibly corresponds to TRBD1 (6 bases). Germline loops: CDR1 ENHRY, CDR2 SYGVKD. The CDR3 totals 13 residues. The ends were cut back, 10 bases at V and 0 bases at J, with 13 bases in the middle. Here the CDR3 reads CATQQGDSYEQYF. The CDR3 coding sequence is TGTGCCACTCAACAGGGTGACTCCTACGAGCAGTACTTC.

The chain employs TRBV7-9 and TRBJ1-1; weak D call: TRBD1 (5 bases). Between the trimmed V and J ends, which lost 3 bases and 1 base, there was a span of 12 bases. The CDR3 sequence is 15 residues long. Germline V gene sequence: CDR1 SEHNR, CDR2 FQNEAQ (reference sequence). The CDR3: CASSFSRGGNTEAFF. DNA for the CDR3: TGTGCCAGCAGCTTCAGTCGGGGCGGGAACACTGAAGCTTTCTTT.

This clone was seen a single time. The V gene is TRBV18, the J gene TRBJ1-4; D possibly corresponds to TRBD1 (5 bases). This CDR3 has 16 amino acids. The germline CDR1 and CDR2 sequences are KGHSH and LQKENI. Trimming cost V 3 bases and J 0 bases, with 11 bases left between them. CDR3 in amino acids: CASSPGGGATNEKLFF. CDR3 nucleotides: TGTGCCAGCTCACCCGGCGGGGGGGCAACTAATGAAAAACTGTTTTTT.

The chain combines TRBV6-5 with TRBJ1-5; 9 bases line up with TRBD1. Trimming at V came to 8 bases and at J to 2 bases, leaving 7 bases not matched to a gene. CDR1 and CDR2 from the germline V gene are MNHEY and SVGAGI. The CDR3 has 15 amino acids. Written as DNA, the CDR3 is TGTGCCAGCCGCTGGACAGGGGTTGGCAATCAGCCCCAGCATTTT. Amino acids: CASRWTGVGNQPQHF.

This sequence joins TRBV9 and TRBJ1-2; no definite D call. CDR1 and CDR2 (germline): SGDLS, YYNGEE. V dropped 0 bases and J dropped 7 bases, with 10 bases sitting between them. The CDR3 covers 13 residues. The CDR3 DNA follows: TGTGCCAGCAGCGTAGCATCTGAGAGTGGCTACACCTTC. This sequence encodes CASSVASESGYTF.

This clone was seen more than once but under ten times. The chain uses TRBV6-1 and TRBJ2-2; D unresolved. V was shortened by 2 bases and J by 1 base, with 8 bases between the two germline ends. This CDR3 has 15 residues. The germline gives CDR1 MNHNS, CDR2 SASEGT. The CDR3 DNA is TGTGCCAGCAGTGAAAACCCAGAGAACACCGGGGAGCTGTTTTTT. This encodes CASSENPENTGELFF.

This chain connects TRBV2 to TRBJ1-1; a possible D gene is TRBD1 (6 bases). The germline gives CDR1 SNHLY, CDR2 FYNNEI. CDR3 length: 14 residues. Trimming removed 3 bases at V and 1 base at J, with 9 bases between. The CDR3 region is CASSERGGNTEAFF. The CDR3 DNA reads TGTGCCAGCAGTGAGAGGGGGGGGAACACTGAAGCTTTCTTT.

This chain connects TRBV30 to TRBJ2-1; the D gene is possibly TRBD2 (5 bases). The V end was cut by 2 bases, the J end by 8 bases, with 7 bases between. Looked up from germline, CDR1 is GTSNPN and CDR2 is SVGIG (reference sequence). The CDR3 is 11 amino acids. The CDR3 is CAWSILDEQFF. CDR3 coding DNA: TGTGCCTGGAGTATACTAGATGAGCAGTTCTTC.

This chain connects TRBV6-1 to TRBJ1-2, with a possible D match to TRBD1 (6 bases). The length of the CDR3 is 18 residues. V lost 3 bases to trimming and J lost 4 bases, with 24 bases between them. The germline CDR1 and CDR2 sequences are MNHNS and SASEGT. DNA of the CDR3: TGTGCCAGCAGTGACACCCTAGCCGGGACACGGGCTGGCTATGGCTACACCTTC. Translating gives CASSDTLAGTRAGYGYTF.